This T cell receptor (beta chain) was found in a study of technical replicates of blood from a handful of donors. Using immunoSEQ multiplex PCR, the repertoire was profiled, and TCRdb retains in-frame clones only, with some absent. The sample has 91,000 or so clones, about 95% seen once. V lost 6 bases to trimming and J lost 4 bases; unmatched junction nucleotides: 13. Per the germline V gene, CDR1 is MDHEN and CDR2 is SYDVKM. The CDR3 sequence is 16 residues long. This sequence originates from a human donor in good health. The V and J genes are TRBV28 and TRBJ2-5; the match to TRBD1 covers 8 bases. Sequencing input: T cells isolated from PBMCs. CDR3 in DNA: TGTGCCAGCAGAACAGCCCAGACAGGGGTACGAGAGACCCAGTACTTC. It is translated as CASRTAQTGVRETQYF.